The source of this T cell receptor (beta chain) is a study of cytomegalovirus exposure and HLA in healthy donors. With 60 Vbeta and 13 Jbeta primers, the PCR was carried out. Sequencing was performed with immunoSEQ multiplex PCR; in TCRdb, only in-frame clones are kept and a portion is missing. The sample includes 100,000 to 150,000 clones, 80% of them seen just once. The study's findings and limits: Later work found most CMV-associated TCR beta chains apparently HLA-restricted. When a later analysis compared HLA-associated TCR beta chains with equally common others, the HLA-associated chains turned out to be more clonally expanded and to have lower generation probabilities.

As for the donors, each was a healthy bone marrow donor. When sampled, the donors appeared nominally healthy, though they likely had unrecorded immune exposures. A word on this clone: Its target is unknown.

Trimming shortened V by 1 base and J by 3 bases, and 7 bases separated the two germline ends. Germline loops: CDR1 SGHRS, CDR2 YFSETQ. The CDR3 sequence is 13 residues long. The TCR comes from a female donor in good health and CMV-seronegative. V usage is TRBV5-1 and J usage is TRBJ1-1; tentative D call: TRBD1 (5 bases). Material: PBMCs. The CDR3 nucleotides read TGCGCCAGCAGCTTGATGGGGCACACTGAAGCTTTCTTT. This sequence encodes CASSLMGHTEAFF.